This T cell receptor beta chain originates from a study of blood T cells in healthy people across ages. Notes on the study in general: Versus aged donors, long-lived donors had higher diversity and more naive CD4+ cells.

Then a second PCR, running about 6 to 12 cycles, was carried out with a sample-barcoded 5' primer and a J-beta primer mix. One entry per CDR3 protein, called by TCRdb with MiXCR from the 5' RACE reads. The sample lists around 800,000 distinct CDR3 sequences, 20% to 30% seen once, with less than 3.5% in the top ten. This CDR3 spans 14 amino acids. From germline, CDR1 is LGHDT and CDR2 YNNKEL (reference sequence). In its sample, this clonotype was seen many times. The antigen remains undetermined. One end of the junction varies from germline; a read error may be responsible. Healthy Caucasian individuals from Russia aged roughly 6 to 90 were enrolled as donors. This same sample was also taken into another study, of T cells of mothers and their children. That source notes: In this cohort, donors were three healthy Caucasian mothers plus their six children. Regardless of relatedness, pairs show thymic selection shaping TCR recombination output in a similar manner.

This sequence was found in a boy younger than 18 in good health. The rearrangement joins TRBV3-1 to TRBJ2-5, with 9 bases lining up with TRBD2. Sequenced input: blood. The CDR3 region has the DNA TGCGCCAGCAGCCAAGCGGGGGGCCGAGAGACCCAGTACTTC. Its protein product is CASSQAGGRETQYF.